The 20 T cell receptor beta chains reported below all come from one sample, sequenced in a study of blood T cell repertoires in COVID-19. Assay: immunoSEQ multiplex PCR; the TCRdb copy retains only in-frame clones and omits some. The sample includes about 37,000 clones, about 80% of them seen just once. The material sequenced was peripheral blood. The receptors originated from a woman aged 65 to 85 with acute or convalescent COVID-19.

This clone occurred a few times. This chain connects TRBV7-2 to TRBJ2-4; D is perhaps TRBD1 (5 bases). With 3 bases removed from V and 8 bases from J, the gap between germline ends came to 20 bases. Germline V gives CDR1 SGHTA, CDR2 FQGNSA. CDR3 length: 16 amino acids. The CDR3 is CASSFERTSYRDIQYF. The CDR3 nucleotides are TGTGCCAGCAGCTTCGAGAGGACATCCTATAGGGACATTCAGTACTTC.

This clone appeared a few times. This chain uses TRBV5-4 with TRBJ1-2; tentatively, D is TRBD1 (5 bases). The CDR3 loop spans 13 amino acids. Germline V lookup: CDR1 SGHNT, CDR2 YYREEE (reference sequence). Trimming stripped 3 bases from V and 8 bases from J, with 14 bases between. CDR3 nucleotide sequence: TGTGCCAGCAGCTCGACGGGGACTGGGGGCTACACCTTC. This encodes CASSSTGTGGYTF. Drawing the rest from reference TRBV5-4 and TRBJ1-2, the complete variable domain is ETGVTQSPTHLIKTRGQQVTLRCSSQSGHNTVSWYQQALGQGPQFIFQYYREEENGRGNFPPRFSGLQFPNYSSELNVNALELDDSALYLCASSSTGTGGYTFGSGTRLTVV.

This clone has just one count. V is TRBV15 and J is TRBJ2-7; the D gene is possibly TRBD2 (7 bases). Trimming removed 5 bases from V and 7 bases from J, with 15 bases in between. Germline V gene lookup returns CDR1 LNHNV and CDR2 YYDKDF (reference sequence). The CDR3 covers 13 residues. The CDR3 DNA reads as TGTGCCACCAGCTCGAGGGGGGGTCGGGAGCAGTACTTC. The encoded protein is CATSSRGGREQYF.

This clone was seen only once. The chain carries TRBV9 and TRBJ2-7, with TRBD2 matching 9 bases. The CDR3 totals 14 residues. Germline V lookup: CDR1 SGDLS, CDR2 YYNGEE. Losses at the gene ends were 0 bases for V and 6 bases for J; bases not matched to a gene: 4. The CDR3 nucleotides read TGTGCCAGCAGCGTAGGCGGGGGGGCTTTCGAGCAGTACTTC. Translation: CASSVGGGAFEQYF.

This clone turned up a few times. The junction departs from germline at one end; a sequencing error may be responsible. J is TRBJ1-5 and V is TRBV6-6; 9 bases align to TRBD1. The length of the CDR3 is 16 residues. CDR1 is MNHNY and CDR2 is SVGAGI in the germline V gene (reference sequence). CDR3 amino acids: CASSHQQGASYQPQHF. As DNA, the CDR3 is TGTGCCAGCAGTCACCAACAGGGGGCTAGCTATCAGCCCCAGCATTTT.

This chain links TRBV11-2 with TRBJ2-1, with 10 bases aligning to TRBD2. CDR3 size: 16 residues. J lost 2 bases, V lost 5 bases, and 6 bases had no gene match. The germline gives CDR1 SGHAT, CDR2 FQNNGV. The CDR3 nucleotides are TGTGCCAGCAGCCTTCTAGCGGGGGCCCCCTACAATGAGCAGTTCTTC. Protein: CASSLLAGAPYNEQFF.

V is TRBV11-2 and J is TRBJ2-1, with no clear D. Germline V CDR1 and CDR2: SGHAT, FQNNGV. With 0 bases removed from V and 3 bases from J, the gap between germline ends came to 9 bases. The CDR3 sequence is 15 residues long. Here the CDR3 DNA reads TGTGCCAGCAGCTTAGATAGAGGTTACTACAATGAGCAGTTCTTC. Encoded protein: CASSLDRGYYNEQFF.

This clone was seen once. V usage is TRBV3-1 (or the pseudogene TRBV3-2) and J usage is TRBJ1-3; a weak D match, TRBD1 (5 bases). Germline loops: CDR1 LGHDT, CDR2 YNNKEL (reference sequence). V lost 3 bases and J lost 2, with 11 bases in between. This CDR3 comprises 15 residues. This CDR3 is CASSQGGVTGNTIYF. CDR3 nucleotide sequence: TGTGCCAGCAGCCAGGGAGGGGTAACTGGAAACACCATATATTTT.

The chain links TRBV27 to TRBJ2-3; 13 nucleotides line up with TRBD2. The CDR3 spans 17 residues. Germline values: CDR1 MNHEY, CDR2 SMNVEV (reference sequence). V lost 2 bases to trimming and J lost 6 bases; unmatched junction nucleotides: 8. As DNA, the CDR3 is TGTGCCAGCAGTTTAACGGGACTAGCGGGATGGGGGGATACGCAGTATTTT. Protein: CASSLTGLAGWGDTQYF.

V and J are TRBV5-1 and TRBJ2-3, with 10 bases aligning to TRBD1. The CDR3 is made up of 18 amino acids. Trimming at V came to 3 bases and at J to 0 bases, leaving 10 bases not matched to a gene. Germline V CDR1 and CDR2: SGHRS, YFSETQ. The CDR3 nucleotides are TGCGCCAGCAGCTCTCCGGGACAGGGGACTCCTAGCACAGATACGCAGTATTTT. This gives the protein CASSSPGQGTPSTDTQYF.

The CDR3 sequence: CASSGAYEQYF. DNA for the CDR3: TGTGCCAGCAGCGGCGCCTACGAGCAGTACTTC. The V and J genes are TRBV9 and TRBJ2-7; no clear D gene. The CDR3 length is 11 residues. Looked up from germline, CDR1 is SGDLS and CDR2 is YYNGEE. V lost 3 bases, J lost 2 bases, and 3 bases lay in between. Filled out from reference TRBV9 and TRBJ2-7, the complete variable domain reads DSGVTQTPKHLITATGQRVTLRCSPRSGDLSVYWYQQSLDQGLQFLIQYYNGEERAKGNILERFSAQQFPDLHSELNLSSLELGDSALYFCASSGAYEQYFGPGTRLTVT.

This clone was detected only a few times. The V gene is TRBV7-9, the J gene TRBJ1-4; D not certain. This CDR3 region has 13 residues. CDR1 is SEHNR, CDR2 FQNEAQ, per germline (reference sequence). V was trimmed by 5 bases and J by 2 bases, leaving 6 bases between them. CDR3 sequence reads: CASSGQTNEKLFF. The CDR3 region has the DNA TGTGCCAGCAGCGGGCAGACTAATGAAAAACTGTTTTTT.

The rearrangement uses TRBV20-1 and TRBJ2-5, with unresolved D. Germline loops: CDR1 DFQATT, CDR2 SNEGSKA (reference sequence). The CDR3 runs to 14 residues. Deletions cut 3 bases from V and 1 base from J, with 12 bases between. The CDR3 region has the DNA TGCAGTGCTAGTAAGACAAAACCCCAAGAGACCCAGTACTTC. Residues: CSASKTKPQETQYF.

This rearrangement joins TRBV28 to TRBJ1-1, with D maybe TRBD1 (6 bases). CDR1 is MDHEN and CDR2 is SYDVKM in the germline V gene. Deletions cut 3 bases from V and 1 base from J, with 12 bases between. The CDR3 sequence is 15 residues long. Written as DNA, the CDR3 is TGTGCCAGCAGTTTTGGCTGGACAGCGAACACTGAAGCTTTCTTT. Protein product: CASSFGWTANTEAFF.

The chain has TRBV25-1 and TRBJ2-5; D is perhaps TRBD1 (5 bases). The CDR3 contains 16 residues. Per the germline V gene, CDR1 is MGHDK and CDR2 is SYGVNS. V was pared by 2 bases and J by 5 bases, with 18 bases between. The CDR3 region has the DNA TGTGCCAGCAGTGAAGGTTCGAAGGGGCACGGGGAGACCCAGTACTTC. Translation gives CASSEGSKGHGETQYF. The whole variable domain, remainder taken from reference TRBV25-1 and TRBJ2-5, is EADIYQTPRYLVIGTGKKITLECSQTMGHDKMYWYQQDPGMELHLIHYSYGVNSTEKGDLSSESTVSRIRTEHFPLTLESARPSHTSQYLCASSEGSKGHGETQYFGPGTRLLVL.

This clone has more than one count but fewer than ten. The chain couples TRBV6-2 or TRBV6-3 to TRBJ1-1; the D gene is possibly TRBD1 (6 bases). The CDR3 consists of 16 residues. The germline V gene encodes CDR1 MNHEY and CDR2 SVGEGT. The germline V and J ends were trimmed by 3 bases and 2 bases, with 16 bases remaining between them. CDR3 bases: TGTGCCAGCAGTTATACAGGGCGGAGCAAAAACACTGAAGCTTTCTTT. It encodes CASSYTGRSKNTEAFF.

This sequence joins TRBV28 and TRBJ2-1, with TRBD2 identical over 8 bases. This CDR3 is 14 amino acids long. CDR1 and CDR2 (germline): MDHEN, SYDVKM. The trim removed 8 bases at V and 6 bases at J, leaving 9 bases unmatched. CDR3: CASYTGTRTNEQFF. CDR3 coding DNA: TGTGCCAGCTACACCGGGACTAGAACCAATGAGCAGTTCTTC. Looking up the rest from reference TRBV28 and TRBJ2-1 gives the full variable domain: DVKVTQSSRYLVKRTGEKVFLECVQDMDHENMFWYRQDPGLGLRLIYFSYDVKMKEKGDIPEGYSVSREKKERFSLILESASTNQTSMYLCASYTGTRTNEQFFGPGTRLTVL.

By its share, this clone is medium-sized. The chain is built from TRBV27 and TRBJ2-2; no firm D call. The CDR3 is 14 amino acids. Germline CDR1 and CDR2: MNHEY and SMNVEV (reference sequence). The V and J ends lost 3 bases and 1 base respectively, with 6 bases between them. Here the CDR3 DNA reads TGTGCCAGCAGTTTCTATGTGAACACCGGGGAGCTGTTTTTT. Translating it yields CASSFYVNTGELFF.

This rearrangement joins TRBV4-2 to TRBJ1-2; no reliable D call. V dropped 0 bases and J dropped 4 bases, with 12 bases sitting between them. Germline values: CDR1 LGHNA, CDR2 YNFKEQ. CDR3 length equals 15 residues. The CDR3 loop is CASSQDLLEGYGYTF. As DNA, the CDR3 is TGTGCCAGCAGCCAAGATCTTCTAGAAGGCTATGGCTACACCTTC.

The chain employs TRBV18 and TRBJ2-1, with D perhaps matching TRBD1 (6 bases). The ends were cut back, 2 bases at V and 3 bases at J, with 17 bases in the middle. This CDR3 has 17 residues. Germline V CDR1 and CDR2: KGHSH, LQKENI. The CDR3 bases are TGTGCCAGCTCACCATGGCCTTCAGGGGCTAGCTACAATGAGCAGTTCTTC. Its translation: CASSPWPSGASYNEQFF.